This TCR beta chain was found in a study of OX40 agonist ivuxolimab in advanced cancers. The CDR3 contains 12 residues. Deletions cut 3 bases from V and 6 bases from J, with 9 bases between. CDR1 is SGDLS and CDR2 is YYNGEE in the germline V gene. The protocol was immunoSEQ multiplex PCR, while the TCRdb copy is restricted to in-frame clones and leaves out a portion. The repertoire holds 80,000 to 85,000 clones, 86% seen once, with 6.5% in the top ten. Here the sequenced sample was CD4+ or CD8+ T cells sorted from blood, taken in a trial of the OX40 agonist ivuxolimab. The rearrangement links TRBV9 to TRBJ1-2; D not resolved. The TCR comes from an adult with an advanced solid tumor such as melanoma, head and neck, liver or kidney cancer. CDR3 loop: CASSGVLHGYTF. The CDR3 bases are TGTGCCAGCAGCGGGGTTTTACATGGCTACACCTTC.